This entry features one TCR beta chain sequence. Its antigen is not known. The V end lost 6 bases, the J end lost 1 base, and 10 bases lay between the germline ends. Germline lookup yields CDR1 SQVTM and CDR2 ANQGSEA. The CDR3 contains 13 residues. The entry originates in a study of cytomegalovirus exposure and HLA in healthy donors. Study-wide points: Equally common other TCR beta chains were less clonally expanded than HLA-associated ones, a later analysis found. About 90% or about 30% of the time was how often most TCR beta V segments were productive, according to an earlier analysis.

Primers included in the PCR were 60 Vbeta and 13 Jbeta primers. In the original processing: Later analysis identified tens of millions of unique TCR beta chains, 10 million to 12 million shared. Sequenced by immunoSEQ multiplex PCR; TCRdb stores in-frame clones only, minus some. V, J and clone size are taken as reported in that table, and D and trimming were inferred from the DNA itself. The sample records approximately 95,000 clones, 78% being singletons. Sequencing used PBMCs. This clonotype was obtained from a woman in her thirties or forties in good health and CMV-seropositive. This chain links TRBV29-1 with TRBJ1-5, with D perhaps TRBD1 (6 bases). Here the CDR3 reads CSVLQGSNQPQHF. In nucleotides, the CDR3 is TGCAGCGTGCTACAGGGAAGCAATCAGCCCCAGCATTTT.